The 25 T cell receptor beta chains below were found in one sample sequenced in a study of T cells after yellow fever vaccination. TCRdb recomputed calls from the 5' RACE reads with MiXCR, one row per CDR3 protein. The sample lists around 310,000 distinct CDR3 sequences; more than 8.5% were seen once. The sequencing used PBMCs, collected on the day of the first yellow fever vaccination. The source is a man between 18 and 35 years old who received the YFV17D yellow fever vaccine.

The rearrangement uses TRBV5-4 and TRBJ2-2; 7 bases align to TRBD1. In germline, CDR1 is SGHNT, CDR2 YYREEE (reference sequence). The CDR3 totals 15 residues. Trimming removed 7 bases from V and 1 base from J; junction bases left unmatched: 7. The CDR3 nucleotides are TGTGCCAGCGGCCAACAGGGGAGGAACACCGGGGAGCTGTTTTTT. It encodes CASGQQGRNTGELFF.

The chain links TRBV7-2 to TRBJ1-2; no clear D. Trimming shortened V by 6 bases and J by 4 bases, and 18 bases separated the two germline ends. The CDR3 covers 15 residues. In germline, CDR1 is SGHTA, CDR2 FQGNSA. For the CDR3, the DNA is TGTGCCAGCAGTCAAGGCGTCGGGTACCGCTATGGCTACACCTTC. Translation gives CASSQGVGYRYGYTF.

This clonotype was counted only a few times. This chain links TRBV6-1 with TRBJ1-6; the D is unclear. Per germline, CDR1 MNHNS and CDR2 SASEGT. This CDR3 has 15 residues. The V gene lost 6 bases and the J gene lost 9 bases, with 18 bases spanning the gap. CDR3: CASRTTSQGRSPLHF. The CDR3 nucleotides read TGTGCCAGCAGAACAACGTCCCAAGGGCGTTCACCCCTCCACTTT.

There are a few counts of this clonotype. This chain links TRBV6-1 with TRBJ1-4; 10 bases line up with TRBD1. V dropped 7 bases and J dropped 7; count of bases not matched to a gene: 6. Per the germline V gene, CDR1 is MNHNS and CDR2 is SASEGT. This CDR3 has 14 amino acids. The CDR3 reads CASIDRGRREKLFF. In nucleotides, the CDR3 is TGTGCCAGCATCGACAGGGGGCGGCGTGAAAAACTGTTTTTT.

This clonotype was counted at least ten times. V usage is TRBV19 and J usage is TRBJ2-1; D is uncertain. CDR3 length: 12 amino acids. The germline gives CDR1 LNHDA, CDR2 SQIVND (reference sequence). Trimming stripped 6 bases from V and 5 bases from J, with 8 bases between. The CDR3 coding sequence is TGTGCCAGTAGAGGTGGAAACAATGAGCAGTTCTTC. Its translation: CASRGGNNEQFF.

This clonotype was seen at least ten times. The chain employs TRBV5-4 and TRBJ1-2; TRBD1 aligns across 12 bases. The V segment lost 4 bases and the J segment 0 bases; nucleotides outside the gene matches: 4. The germline CDR1 and CDR2 sequences are SGHNT and YYREEE (reference sequence). The CDR3 extends over 16 amino acids. The CDR3 DNA reads TGTGCCAGCAGCCCGGGACAGGGGGCTTCTAACTATGGCTACACCTTC. Protein sequence: CASSPGQGASNYGYTF.

Comments on this clonotype: A read error is possible here, since a much larger clone lies one base away. This chain connects TRBV7-9 to TRBJ1-4, with D hard to call. The germline CDR1 and CDR2 sequences are SEHNR and FQNEAQ (reference sequence). CDR3 length: 13 amino acids. The DNA for the CDR3 is TGTGCCAGCAGCGGGATCGGGGTGGAAAAAATGTTTTTT. Its translation: CASSGIGVEKMFF.

This clonotype turned up a few times. The chain carries TRBV7-9 and TRBJ2-5; the D gene could be TRBD1 or TRBD2 (6 bases each). This CDR3 comprises 13 residues. The germline V and J ends were trimmed by 10 bases and 5 bases, with 17 bases remaining between them. Per the germline V gene, CDR1 is SEHNR and CDR2 is FQNEAQ (reference sequence). In DNA, the CDR3 is TGTGCCACCACGCCGGGGGCAGTGGAGACCCAGTACTTC. The encoded protein is CATTPGAVETQYF.

The chain has TRBV7-2 and TRBJ2-1; 9 bases align to TRBD1. CDR1 SGHTA and CDR2 FQGNSA come from the germline V gene. CDR3 length: 16 residues. J was trimmed by 7 bases and V by 5 bases; bases with no gene match: 12. DNA for the CDR3: TGTGCCAGCAGCGTACCGGGACAGGGTATCAGGAATGAGCAGTTCTTC. It codes for CASSVPGQGIRNEQFF.

The V call is TRBV20-1, the J call TRBJ1-1, with D tentatively TRBD1 (5 bases). The length of the CDR3 is 14 residues. Per germline, CDR1 DFQATT and CDR2 SNEGSKA (reference sequence). V was cut by 3 bases and J by 4 bases, with 15 bases left in between. CDR3 bases: TGCAGTGCTAGTCGGAACGTGAGGGGCACTGAAGCTTTCTTT. Its protein is CSASRNVRGTEAFF.

In this sample, this clonotype turned up a few times. This chain joins TRBV5-5 and TRBJ2-5; tentative D call: TRBD2 (6 bases). This CDR3 is 14 amino acids long. The V end was cut by 2 bases, the J end by 5 bases, with 13 bases between. CDR1 and CDR2 from the germline V gene are SGHKS and YYEKEE (reference sequence). DNA for the CDR3: TGTGCCAGCAGCTTATCTCCCAGCGGGGAGACCCAGTACTTC. Protein: CASSLSPSGETQYF.

This clonotype was counted many times. This chain uses TRBV4-1 with TRBJ2-2, with D unclear. This CDR3 is 17 amino acids long. Germline CDR1 is MGHRA and CDR2 is YSYEKL. Trimming shortened V by 6 bases and J by 2 bases, and 19 bases separated the two germline ends. The CDR3 region has the DNA TGCGCCAGCAGGCGACCCCCCCCTCTTCTAAACACCGGGGAGCTGTTTTTT. This encodes CASRRPPPLLNTGELFF.

In its sample, this clonotype was seen a few times. The genes are TRBV7-9 and TRBJ1-4; tentatively, D is TRBD1 (5 bases). Per the germline V gene, CDR1 is SEHNR and CDR2 is FQNEAQ (reference sequence). There are 15 residues in the CDR3. V lost 2 bases and J lost 8, with 15 bases in between. CDR3 DNA sequence: TGTGCCAGCAGCTTACACGGGGCGAACTACGAAAAACTGTTTTTT. Translating gives CASSLHGANYEKLFF.

This clonotype was seen at least ten times. The chain recombines TRBV7-9 with TRBJ2-5; 8 bases match TRBD1. The CDR3 totals 14 residues. The V and J ends lost 6 bases and 5 bases, in that order; junction bases with no gene match: 8. Germline values: CDR1 SEHNR, CDR2 FQNEAQ (reference sequence). CDR3 loop: CASSPAGGWETQYF. The CDR3 nucleotides read TGTGCCAGCAGTCCCGCAGGGGGCTGGGAGACCCAGTACTTC.

This clonotype was observed a handful of times. V gene TRBV10-3 combines with J gene TRBJ2-5; no clear D gene. The CDR3 is 14 amino acids. CDR1 ENHRY and CDR2 SYGVKD come from the germline V gene. Between the trimmed V and J ends, which lost 6 bases and 5 bases, there was a span of 16 bases. The CDR3 loop reads CAISEPEDWETQYF. CDR3 bases: TGTGCCATCAGCGAGCCGGAAGACTGGGAGACCCAGTACTTC.

In its sample, this clonotype was seen a few times. The chain employs TRBV5-1 and TRBJ2-3, with 10 bases fitting TRBD2. This CDR3 comprises 16 residues. J was trimmed by 6 bases and V by 2 bases; bases with no gene match: 9. Germline V gene lookup returns CDR1 SGHRS and CDR2 YFSETQ. CDR3: CASSFVAGGSADTQYF. CDR3 in DNA: TGCGCCAGCAGCTTCGTAGCGGGGGGCTCCGCGGATACGCAGTATTTT.

The chain is built from TRBV4-3 and TRBJ1-6; 8 bases map to TRBD1. CDR1 LGHNA and CDR2 YSLEER come from the germline V gene. Trimming cost V 4 bases and J 10 bases; bases outside gene matches: 6. The CDR3 sequence is 14 residues long. The CDR3 DNA sequence: TGCGCCAGCAGCCCGACAGGGGCGGAATCACCCCTCCACTTT. Amino acids: CASSPTGAESPLHF.

The V gene is TRBV4-1, the J gene TRBJ1-5, with a weak D call TRBD1 (6 bases). The CDR3 runs to 14 residues. The germline CDR1 and CDR2 sequences are MGHRA and YSYEKL. Between the trimmed V and J ends, which lost 8 bases and 9 bases, there was a span of 20 bases. CDR3 region: CASFFDRRLWPQHF. CDR3 nucleotide sequence: TGCGCCAGCTTCTTCGACAGGAGGCTCTGGCCCCAGCATTTT.

This clonotype has ten or more counts. The chain joins TRBV6-2 or TRBV6-3 to TRBJ1-1; 9 bases map to TRBD1. Trimming at V came to 0 bases and at J to 7 bases, leaving 12 bases not matched to a gene. Germline V gene lookup returns CDR1 MNHEY and CDR2 SVGEGT. This CDR3 region has 17 residues. CDR3 DNA: TGTGCCAGCAGTTACTCGTCTTTCGGACAGGGGAAATTTGAAGCTTTCTTT. Its protein product is CASSYSSFGQGKFEAFF.

This clonotype was found many times. This sequence joins TRBV7-2 and TRBJ2-2, with D hard to call. The CDR3 totals 13 residues. CDR1 is SGHTA, CDR2 FQGNSA, per germline. Trimming removed 4 bases at V and 6 bases at J, with 9 bases between. CDR3: CASSSGSAGELFF. The CDR3 nucleotides are TGTGCCAGCAGCTCCGGATCTGCCGGGGAGCTGTTTTTT.

This clonotype was seen repeatedly, ten times or more. V gene TRBV3-1 combines with J gene TRBJ2-7; D may be TRBD2 (6 bases). Trimming stripped 4 bases from V and 3 bases from J, with 13 bases between. Germline loops: CDR1 LGHDT, CDR2 YNNKEL (reference sequence). The CDR3 runs to 14 residues. CDR3 nucleotide sequence: TGTGCCAGCAGCCCAGGGACTGGACTCTACGAGCAGTACGTC. Translation: CASSPGTGLYEQYV.

This clonotype was detected a few times. The V gene is TRBV28, the J gene TRBJ1-3; D not certain. The CDR3 runs 14 residues. Trimming removed 4 bases at V and 0 bases at J, with 7 bases between. CDR1 and CDR2 (germline): MDHEN, SYDVKM. The CDR3 nucleotides read TGTGCCAGCAGTTCGACAAGCTCTGGAAACACCATATATTTT. Protein sequence: CASSSTSSGNTIYF.

The sample holds many counts of this clonotype. The V call is TRBV29-1, the J call TRBJ2-5; 7 bases fit TRBD1. The CDR3 extends over 13 amino acids. The trim removed 4 bases at V and 7 bases at J, leaving 9 bases unmatched. Germline-derived CDR1 and CDR2 are SQVTM and ANQGSEA. Here the CDR3 reads CSVGQGGVGTQYF. CDR3 DNA sequence: TGCAGCGTTGGACAGGGTGGTGTTGGGACCCAGTACTTC.

This clonotype occurred a few times. The CDR3 nucleotides are TGCGCCAGCAGGGAGGGACAGGGACTAGGAGCCAAAAACATTCAGTACTTC. It is translated as CASREGQGLGAKNIQYF. J is TRBJ2-4 and V is TRBV5-1; D possibly corresponds to TRBD1 (9 bases). V was shortened by 5 bases and J by 0 bases, with 18 bases between the two germline ends. Germline V CDR1 and CDR2: SGHRS, YFSETQ. This CDR3 has 17 residues. The variable domain in full, completed from reference TRBV5-1 and TRBJ2-4, reads KAGVTQTPRYLIKTRGQQVTLSCSPISGHRSVSWYQQTPGQGLQFLFEYFSETQRNKGNFPGRFSGRQFSNSRSEMNVSTLELGDSALYLCASREGQGLGAKNIQYFGAGTRLSVL.

The chain combines TRBV19 with TRBJ1-1; D is possibly TRBD1 (6 bases). Germline CDR1 LNHDA, CDR2 SQIVND (reference sequence). The CDR3 is 12 amino acids. Trimming cost V 7 bases and J 5 bases, with 11 bases left between them. The chain's CDR3 is CASKGGGTEAFF. As DNA, the CDR3 is TGTGCCAGTAAGGGGGGTGGAACTGAAGCTTTCTTT.